These 5 T cell receptor beta chains came from one sample sequenced in a study of patients and donors after allogeneic stem cell transplantation. TCRdb ran MiXCR on the RT-PCR reads and lists one entry per CDR3 protein. Here the sample spans around 150,000 distinct CDR3 sequences, about 40% being singletons. The sequencing sample was made of blood, either unsorted or a sorted T cell fraction (not recorded which). These receptors were obtained from a human donor who was either an allogeneic HSCT recipient or a stem cell or donor lymphocyte infusion donor (not recorded which). It is not recorded whose cells these are; they may come from a transplant donor.

The chain employs TRBV5-1 and TRBJ1-1; TRBD1 is a possible D gene (5 bases). Trimming left V 2 bases short and J 1 base short, with 9 bases between. Germline loops: CDR1 SGHRS, CDR2 YFSETQ. This CDR3 spans 14 amino acids. In DNA, the CDR3 is TGCGCCAGCAGCTTCAGGGCGGAGAACACTGAAGCTTTCTTT. Amino acids: CASSFRAENTEAFF.

This clonotype was observed a few times. This chain links TRBV9 with TRBJ1-3; possibly TRBD1 for D (5 bases). The CDR3 is 15 residues long. CDR1 is SGDLS and CDR2 is YYNGEE in the germline V gene. Trimming stripped 3 bases from V and 2 bases from J, with 12 bases between. The CDR3 DNA reads as TGTGCCAGCAGCGAAGACAGTTTCACTGGAAACACCATATATTTT. This translates into CASSEDSFTGNTIYF.

The chain couples TRBV28 to TRBJ1-2; 7 nucleotides line up with TRBD1. The V gene end was trimmed by 3 bases and the J gene end by 8 bases; junction bases not matched to a gene: 6. The CDR3 extends over 13 amino acids. Germline-derived CDR1 and CDR2 are MDHEN and SYDVKM. DNA of the CDR3: TGTGCCAGCAGTTTCCCGACAGGGCGCGGCTACACCTTC. Protein: CASSFPTGRGYTF.

This clonotype was seen only a few times. V usage is TRBV5-1 and J usage is TRBJ1-4; 7 bases are a match to TRBD1. This CDR3 spans 14 amino acids. The germline V gene has CDR1 SGHRS and CDR2 YFSETQ. Germline trimming cut 4 bases from V and 7 bases from J; bases unmatched to any gene: 7. The CDR3: CASSLRDSREKLFF. The CDR3 nucleotides are TGCGCCAGCAGCCTCCGGGACAGTCGTGAAAAACTGTTTTTT.

The chain uses TRBV5-1 and TRBJ1-3; D is uncertain. CDR1 and CDR2 from the germline V gene are SGHRS and YFSETQ. The CDR3 contains 17 residues. V lost 0 bases and J lost 0, with 13 bases in between. The CDR3 DNA reads TGCGCCAGCAGCTTGGAATTAGGCAGCATCTCTGGAAACACCATATATTTT. Its translation: CASSLELGSISGNTIYF.